A single sample is the source of the 18 T cell receptor beta chains below, sequenced in a study of cytomegalovirus exposure and HLA in healthy donors. The study ran its PCR with 60 Vbeta and 13 Jbeta primers. Sequencing used immunoSEQ multiplex PCR; TCRdb keeps in-frame clones, though not all of them. The sample contains about 100,000 clones, roughly 70% of which appear only once. Sequencing was done on a sample of PBMCs. These receptors were collected from a man aged 45 to 65 in good health and CMV-seronegative.

The chain carries TRBV18 and TRBJ2-7, with D perhaps matching TRBD2 (5 bases). The CDR3 spans 14 residues. Germline CDR1 reads KGHSH; CDR2 reads LQKENI. V was trimmed by 2 bases and J by 1 base, leaving 9 bases between them. CDR3 amino acids: CASSPIGISYEQYF. In DNA, the CDR3 is TGTGCCAGCTCACCAATCGGGATTTCCTACGAGCAGTACTTC.

V is TRBV7-2 and J is TRBJ2-2; D is ambiguous. The CDR3 extends over 13 amino acids. Germline-derived CDR1 and CDR2 are SGHTA and FQGNSA. V was pared by 5 bases and J by 0 bases, with 4 bases between. CDR3 bases: TGTGCCAGCAGCGTCGCGAACACCGGGGAGCTGTTTTTT. This codes for CASSVANTGELFF. Using reference TRBV7-2 and TRBJ2-2 for the parts outside the CDR3, the full variable domain is GAGVSQSPSNKVTEKGKDVELRCDPISGHTALYWYRQSLGQGLEFLIYFQGNSAPDKSGLPSDRFSAERTGGSVSTLTIQRTQQEDSAVYLCASSVANTGELFFGEGSRLTVL.

The genes are TRBV28 and TRBJ1-5; D is possibly TRBD1 (5 bases). The CDR3 contains 19 residues. V lost 2 bases to trimming and J lost 0 bases, with 20 bases between them. Per germline, CDR1 MDHEN and CDR2 SYDVKM. The CDR3 region has the DNA TGTGCCAGCAGTTTAAGGAGGGGCCTCCCACCCTATAGCAATCAGCCCCAGCATTTT. It encodes CASSLRRGLPPYSNQPQHF. Filled out from reference TRBV28 and TRBJ1-5, the complete variable domain reads DVKVTQSSRYLVKRTGEKVFLECVQDMDHENMFWYRQDPGLGLRLIYFSYDVKMKEKGDIPEGYSVSREKKERFSLILESASTNQTSMYLCASSLRRGLPPYSNQPQHFGDGTRLSIL.

This rearrangement joins TRBV5-1 to TRBJ2-3, with D uncertain. The CDR3 extends over 14 amino acids. Germline V gene data show CDR1 as SGHRS and CDR2 as YFSETQ. Trimming pared 0 bases from V and 5 bases from J, leaving 10 bases between. Here the CDR3 DNA reads TGCGCCAGCAGCTTGGCCACTTCAGGAGATACGCAGTATTTT. Its protein is CASSLATSGDTQYF.

This chain links TRBV7-9 with TRBJ1-5; no clear D. CDR1 and CDR2 (germline): SEHNR, FQNEAQ (reference sequence). The V and J ends lost 0 bases and 5 bases respectively, with 8 bases between them. The CDR3 totals 14 residues. This CDR3 reads CASSLASRDQPQHF. CDR3 bases: TGTGCCAGCAGCTTAGCGTCGAGGGATCAGCCCCAGCATTTT.

J is TRBJ2-3 and V is TRBV6-1, with D possibly being TRBD2 (6 bases). Deletions cut 4 bases from V and 2 bases from J, with 16 bases between. This CDR3 comprises 16 residues. The germline CDR1 and CDR2 sequences are MNHNS and SASEGT. CDR3 in amino acids: CASSASRELHTDTQYF. The CDR3 DNA is TGTGCCAGCAGTGCAAGCCGGGAGTTACACACAGATACGCAGTATTTT.

The gene calls are TRBV30 and TRBJ2-7; the match to TRBD1 covers 8 bases. There are 15 residues in the CDR3. Unmatched junction bases numbered 10, after V lost 3 bases and J lost 3 bases. Germline CDR1 GTSNPN, CDR2 SVGIG (reference sequence). The CDR3 region is CAWRPFGTGHYEQYF. The CDR3 region has the DNA TGTGCCTGGAGGCCCTTTGGGACAGGCCACTACGAGCAGTACTTC.

The CDR3 sequence: CSVEIRQGAEAFF. CDR3 DNA sequence: TGCAGCGTTGAAATTCGGCAGGGCGCTGAAGCTTTCTTT. The J gene is TRBJ1-1, the V gene TRBV29-1; a weak D match, TRBD1 (5 bases). The CDR3 is 13 residues long. Germline CDR1 and CDR2: SQVTM and ANQGSEA. The V end lost 2 bases, the J end lost 6 bases, and 13 bases lay between the germline ends.

This rearrangement joins TRBV5-1 to TRBJ1-5; D might be TRBD1 (6 bases). CDR1 and CDR2 from the germline V gene are SGHRS and YFSETQ. V lost 6 bases to trimming and J lost 6 bases, with 31 bases between them. CDR3 length: 19 amino acids. The CDR3 DNA follows: TGCGCCAGCATCCTAAGCGTACAGGGTGAAAAGAATATTGGTCAGCCCCAGCATTTT. Translation gives CASILSVQGEKNIGQPQHF. The full variable domain, in which reference TRBV5-1 and TRBJ1-5 provide the parts outside the CDR3, is KAGVTQTPRYLIKTRGQQVTLSCSPISGHRSVSWYQQTPGQGLQFLFEYFSETQRNKGNFPGRFSGRQFSNSRSEMNVSTLELGDSALYLCASILSVQGEKNIGQPQHFGDGTRLSIL.

This clone was counted a single time. The J gene is TRBJ2-3, the V gene TRBV2, with TRBD1 matching 9 bases. The CDR3 contains 14 residues. V shed 3 bases and J 4 bases; nucleotides not matched to a gene: 2. The germline V gene encodes CDR1 SNHLY and CDR2 FYNNEI. The CDR3 DNA reads as TGTGCCAGCAGTGACCGGGACAGGGCAGATACGCAGTATTTT. Protein: CASSDRDRADTQYF.

V gene TRBV7-9 combines with J gene TRBJ2-3, with D unresolved. Germline loops: CDR1 SEHNR, CDR2 FQNEAQ (reference sequence). With 1 base removed from V and 10 bases from J, the gap between germline ends came to 12 bases. CDR3 size: 13 residues. The CDR3 region has the DNA TGTGCCAGCAGCTTAGGGCCCCTAGTTTCGCAGTATTTT. As protein: CASSLGPLVSQYF.

The J gene is TRBJ1-3, the V gene TRBV4-1, with D possibly TRBD1 on 6 matching bases. V was cut by 3 bases and J by 4 bases, with 25 bases left in between. CDR1 and CDR2 from the germline V gene are MGHRA and YSYEKL. The CDR3 sequence is 19 residues long. CDR3 sequence: CASSQVGSPQQGIGNTIYF. The CDR3 coding sequence is TGCGCCAGCAGCCAGGTTGGGAGCCCTCAACAGGGAATCGGAAACACCATATATTTT.

This clone was detected only once. CDR3 residues: CASSPGEGNEQFF. For the CDR3, the DNA is TGTGCCAGCAGCCCGGGGGAGGGGAATGAGCAGTTCTTC. The chain combines TRBV7-2 with TRBJ2-1; 7 bases are a match to TRBD2. CDR1 SGHTA and CDR2 FQGNSA come from the germline V gene. The CDR3 spans 13 residues. V trimming: 5 bases; J trimming: 7 bases; junction bases outside the gene matches: 5.

The rearrangement uses TRBV7-2 and TRBJ2-1; D is unclear. This CDR3 has 11 amino acids. CDR1 and CDR2 from the germline V gene are SGHTA and FQGNSA. Trimming took off 5 bases at V and 12 bases at J, with 11 bases between the two ends. This CDR3 is CASSDTILQFF. The CDR3 DNA reads TGTGCCAGCAGCGATACTATCTTGCAGTTCTTC.

This clone was seen only a few times. The rearrangement links TRBV25-1 to TRBJ1-5, with D unclear. Per germline, CDR1 MGHDK and CDR2 SYGVNS. This CDR3 contains 8 residues. In DNA form, the CDR3 reads TGTGGGCCTCAGCCCCAGCATTTT. Translated, it gives CGPQPQHF. The whole variable domain, remainder taken from reference TRBV25-1 and TRBJ1-5, is EADIYQTPRYLVIGTGKKITLECSQTMGHDKMYWYQQDPGMELHLIHYSYGVNSTEKGDLSSESTVSRIRTEHFPLTLESARPSHTSQYLCGPQPQHFGDGTRLSIL.

This clone was seen more than once but under ten times. The chain combines TRBV30 with TRBJ1-1; no firm D call. The germline V gene has CDR1 GTSNPN and CDR2 SVGIG (reference sequence). V was shortened by 3 bases and J by 5 bases, with 10 bases between the two germline ends. The CDR3 has 12 residues. CDR3 bases: TGTGCCTGGAGCCCTTTTCCGACTGAAGCTTTCTTT. Its translation is CAWSPFPTEAFF.

The table lists this clone with a few counts. J is TRBJ2-5 and V is TRBV7-2; D not certain. The CDR3 contains 13 residues. V was shortened by 3 bases and J by 5 bases, with 10 bases between the two germline ends. Germline values: CDR1 SGHTA, CDR2 FQGNSA. The CDR3 DNA is TGTGCCAGCAGCTTTAGATCCGGGGAGACCCAGTACTTC. Translating gives CASSFRSGETQYF.

The sample holds a few counts of this clone. The chain recombines TRBV6-5 with TRBJ1-5; D uncertain. Trimming took off 9 bases at V and 0 bases at J, with 15 bases between the two ends. This CDR3 has 15 residues. CDR1 MNHEY and CDR2 SVGAGI come from the germline V gene. CDR3 in amino acids: CASRMDSTSNQPQHF. DNA of the CDR3: TGTGCCAGTCGCATGGACTCCACTAGCAATCAGCCCCAGCATTTT.